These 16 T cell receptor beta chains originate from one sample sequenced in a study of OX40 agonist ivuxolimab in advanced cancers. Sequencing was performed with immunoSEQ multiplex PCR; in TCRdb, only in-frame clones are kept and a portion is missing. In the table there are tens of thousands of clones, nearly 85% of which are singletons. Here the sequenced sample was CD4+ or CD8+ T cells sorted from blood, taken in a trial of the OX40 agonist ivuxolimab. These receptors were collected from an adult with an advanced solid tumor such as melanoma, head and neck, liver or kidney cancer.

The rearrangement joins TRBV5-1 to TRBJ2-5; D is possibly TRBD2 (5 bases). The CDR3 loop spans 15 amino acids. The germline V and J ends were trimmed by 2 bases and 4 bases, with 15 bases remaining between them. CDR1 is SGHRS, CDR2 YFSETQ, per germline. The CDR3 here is CASSLAAHKGETQYF. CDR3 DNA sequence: TGCGCCAGCAGCTTAGCGGCCCATAAGGGAGAGACCCAGTACTTC.

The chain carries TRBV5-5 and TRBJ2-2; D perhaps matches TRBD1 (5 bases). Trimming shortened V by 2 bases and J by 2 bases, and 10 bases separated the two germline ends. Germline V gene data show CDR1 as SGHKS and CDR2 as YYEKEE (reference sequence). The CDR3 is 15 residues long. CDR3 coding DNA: TGTGCCAGCAGCTTCCCACAGGAAAACACCGGGGAGCTGTTTTTT. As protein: CASSFPQENTGELFF.

The CDR3 DNA reads TGCGCCAGCAGCTTGGCCGATCAAATACTAGACTACGAGCAGTACTTC. This encodes CASSLADQILDYEQYF. J is TRBJ2-7 and V is TRBV5-1; weak D call: TRBD2 (5 bases). This CDR3 has 16 residues. CDR1 and CDR2 from the germline V gene are SGHRS and YFSETQ. Trimming left V 0 bases short and J 3 bases short, with 16 bases between.

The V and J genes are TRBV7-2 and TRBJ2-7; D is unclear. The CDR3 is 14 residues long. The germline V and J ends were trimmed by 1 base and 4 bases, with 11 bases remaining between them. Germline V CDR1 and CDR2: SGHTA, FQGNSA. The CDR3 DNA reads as TGTGCCAGCAGCTTAGAATATGGGGTTTACGAGCAGTACTTC. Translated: CASSLEYGVYEQYF.

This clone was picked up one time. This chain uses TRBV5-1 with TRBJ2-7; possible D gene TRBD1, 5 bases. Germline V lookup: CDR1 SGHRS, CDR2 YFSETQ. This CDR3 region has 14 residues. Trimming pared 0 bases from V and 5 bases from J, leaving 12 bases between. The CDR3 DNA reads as TGCGCCAGCAGCTTGGGGGGCTCGGCCAACGAGCAGTACTTC. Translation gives CASSLGGSANEQYF.

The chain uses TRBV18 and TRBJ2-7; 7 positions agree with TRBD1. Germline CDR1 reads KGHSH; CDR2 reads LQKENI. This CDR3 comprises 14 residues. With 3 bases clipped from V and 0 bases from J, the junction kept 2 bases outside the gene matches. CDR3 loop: CASSPDRLSYEQYF. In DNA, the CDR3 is TGTGCCAGCTCACCGGACAGGCTCTCCTACGAGCAGTACTTC.

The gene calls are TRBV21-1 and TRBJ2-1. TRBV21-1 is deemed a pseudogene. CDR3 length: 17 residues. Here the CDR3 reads CASSKVVSRNRYNEQFF. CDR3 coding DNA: TGTGCCAGCAGCAAAGTTGTCTCCCGTAATCGATACAATGAGCAGTTCTTC.

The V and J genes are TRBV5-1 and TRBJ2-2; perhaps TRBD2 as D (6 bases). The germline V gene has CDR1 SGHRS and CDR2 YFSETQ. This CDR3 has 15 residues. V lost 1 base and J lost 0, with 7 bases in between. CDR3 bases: TGCGCCAGCAGCTTGCGGGGGACGAACACCGGGGAGCTGTTTTTT. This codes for CASSLRGTNTGELFF.

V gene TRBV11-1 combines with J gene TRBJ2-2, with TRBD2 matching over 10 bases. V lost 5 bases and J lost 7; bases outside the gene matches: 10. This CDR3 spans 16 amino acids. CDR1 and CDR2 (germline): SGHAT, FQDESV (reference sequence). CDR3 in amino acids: CASSGRLAGVSGELFF. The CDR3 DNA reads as TGTGCCAGCAGCGGACGCCTAGCGGGAGTTAGCGGGGAGCTGTTTTTT.

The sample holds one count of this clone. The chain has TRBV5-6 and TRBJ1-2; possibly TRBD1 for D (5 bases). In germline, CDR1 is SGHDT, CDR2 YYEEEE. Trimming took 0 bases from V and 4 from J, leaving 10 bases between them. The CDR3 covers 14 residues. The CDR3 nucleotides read TGTGCCAGCAGCTTGGTGACAGATTCCTATGGCTACACCTTC. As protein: CASSLVTDSYGYTF.

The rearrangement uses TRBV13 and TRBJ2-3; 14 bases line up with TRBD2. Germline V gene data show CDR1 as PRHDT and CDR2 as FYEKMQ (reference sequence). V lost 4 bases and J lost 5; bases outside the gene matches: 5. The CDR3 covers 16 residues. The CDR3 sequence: CASSSRLAGGQDTQYF. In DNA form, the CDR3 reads TGTGCCAGCAGCTCCCGACTAGCGGGGGGGCAAGATACGCAGTATTTT.

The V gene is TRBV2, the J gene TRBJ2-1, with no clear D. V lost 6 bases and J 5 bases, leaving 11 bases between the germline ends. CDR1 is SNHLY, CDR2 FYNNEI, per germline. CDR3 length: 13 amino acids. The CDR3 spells CASRDRRDNEQFF. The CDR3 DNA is TGTGCCAGCAGGGACCGACGCGACAATGAGCAGTTCTTC.

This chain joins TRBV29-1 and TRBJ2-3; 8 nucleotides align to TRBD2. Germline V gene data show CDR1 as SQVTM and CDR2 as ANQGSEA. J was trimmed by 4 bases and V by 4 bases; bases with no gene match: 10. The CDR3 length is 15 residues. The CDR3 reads CSVAPGGPRADTQYF. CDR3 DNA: TGCAGCGTTGCCCCGGGAGGGCCTAGGGCAGATACGCAGTATTTT.

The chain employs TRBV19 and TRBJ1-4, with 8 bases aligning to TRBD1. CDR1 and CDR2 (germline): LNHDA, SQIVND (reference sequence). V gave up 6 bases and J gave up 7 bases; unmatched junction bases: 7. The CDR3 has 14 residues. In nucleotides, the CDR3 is TGTGCCAGTAGCTTGCAGGGGGCGAGTGAAAAACTGTTTTTT. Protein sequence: CASSLQGASEKLFF.

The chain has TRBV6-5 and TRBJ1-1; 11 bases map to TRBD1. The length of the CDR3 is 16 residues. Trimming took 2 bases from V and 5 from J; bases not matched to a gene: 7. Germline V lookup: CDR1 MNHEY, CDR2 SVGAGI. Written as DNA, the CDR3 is TGTGCCAGCAGTTACACACCGGGACAGGGGGTAACTGAAGCTTTCTTT. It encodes CASSYTPGQGVTEAFF.

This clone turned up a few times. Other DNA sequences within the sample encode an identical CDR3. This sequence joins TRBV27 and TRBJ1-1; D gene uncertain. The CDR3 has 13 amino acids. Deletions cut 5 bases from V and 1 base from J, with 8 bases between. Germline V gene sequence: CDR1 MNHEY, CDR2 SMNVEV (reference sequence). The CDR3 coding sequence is TGTGCCAGCAGTCGGATCGAGAACACTGAAGCTTTCTTT. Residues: CASSRIENTEAFF.